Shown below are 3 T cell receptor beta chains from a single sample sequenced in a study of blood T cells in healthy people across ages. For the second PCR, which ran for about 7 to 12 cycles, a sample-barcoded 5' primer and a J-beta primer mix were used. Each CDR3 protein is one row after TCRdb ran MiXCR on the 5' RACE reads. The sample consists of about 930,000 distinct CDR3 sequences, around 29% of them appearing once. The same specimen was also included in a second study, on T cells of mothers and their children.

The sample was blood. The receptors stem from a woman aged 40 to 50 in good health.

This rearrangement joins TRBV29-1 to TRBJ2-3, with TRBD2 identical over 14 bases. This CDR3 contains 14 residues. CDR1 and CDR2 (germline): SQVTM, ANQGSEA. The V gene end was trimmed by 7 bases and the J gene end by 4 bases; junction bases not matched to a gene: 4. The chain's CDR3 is CSALGLAGADTQYF. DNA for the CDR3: TGCAGCGCCCTGGGACTAGCGGGAGCAGATACGCAGTATTTT.

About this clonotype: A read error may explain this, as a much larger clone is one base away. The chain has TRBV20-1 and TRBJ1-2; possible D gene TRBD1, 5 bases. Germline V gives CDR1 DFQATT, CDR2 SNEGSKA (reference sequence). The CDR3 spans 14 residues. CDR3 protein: CSARNPRDDYDYTF. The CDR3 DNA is TGCAGTGCTAGAAATCCCCGGGACGACTATGACTACACCTTC.

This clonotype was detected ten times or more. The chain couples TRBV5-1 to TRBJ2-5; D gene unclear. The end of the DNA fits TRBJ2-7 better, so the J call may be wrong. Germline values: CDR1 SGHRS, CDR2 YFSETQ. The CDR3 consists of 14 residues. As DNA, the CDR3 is TGCGCCAGCAGCTTGTCGGCGGAATTGAGCGAGCAGTACTTC. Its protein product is CASSLSAELSEQYF.